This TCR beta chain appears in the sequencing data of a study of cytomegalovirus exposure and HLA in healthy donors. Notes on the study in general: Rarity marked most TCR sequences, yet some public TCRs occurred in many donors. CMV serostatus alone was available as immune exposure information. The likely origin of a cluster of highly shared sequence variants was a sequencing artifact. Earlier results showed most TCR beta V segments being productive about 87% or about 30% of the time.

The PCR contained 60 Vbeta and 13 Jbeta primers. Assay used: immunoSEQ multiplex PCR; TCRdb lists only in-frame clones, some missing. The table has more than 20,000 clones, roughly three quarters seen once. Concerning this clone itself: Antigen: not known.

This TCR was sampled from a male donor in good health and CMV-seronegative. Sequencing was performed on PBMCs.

The CDR3 bases are TGTGCCAGCTCTCCGGGGAGAGGCCGCGAGCAGTACTTC. This sequence encodes CASSPGRGREQYF. The rearrangement uses TRBV7-2 and TRBJ2-7; the D gene is possibly TRBD2 (5 bases). The length of the CDR3 is 13 residues. Trimming shortened V by 8 bases and J by 6 bases, and 17 bases separated the two germline ends. Germline values: CDR1 SGHTA, CDR2 FQGNSA.